A selection of T cell receptor beta chains follows, all from one sample in a study of T cell responses to AZD1222 COVID-19 vaccine. Sequencing was performed with immunoSEQ multiplex PCR; in TCRdb, only in-frame clones are kept and a portion is missing. The sample includes over 85,000 clones, around 94% of them seen just once. Material: peripheral blood, obtained on day 0 of AZD1222 vaccination. These receptors originate from an adult in good health. CDR3s include the opening cysteine and the closing phenylalanine or tryptophan. Each record gives: V gene, clone size, J gene, D gene, CDR3 protein, CDR3 DNA. A D gene is named only where the DNA matches it firmly. Clone size, where shown, is once, few, many, or a class for clones that have expanded.

v_gene: TRBV7-3
abundance: .
j_gene: TRBJ2-1
d_gene: .
CDR3aa: CASSLDGFYYNEQFF
CDR3nt: TGTGCCAGCAGCTTAGACGGGTTCTACTACAATGAGCAGTTCTTC

v_gene: TRBV12-3/TRBV12-4
abundance: .
j_gene: TRBJ2-5
d_gene: .
CDR3aa: CASSKQETQYF
CDR3nt: TGTGCCAGCAGCAAACAAGAGACCCAGTACTTC

v_gene: TRBV19
abundance: .
j_gene: TRBJ1-5
d_gene: .
CDR3aa: CASSIRRTNQPQHF
CDR3nt: TGTGCCAGTAGTATACGACGGACGAATCAGCCCCAGCATTTT

v_gene: TRBV6-6
abundance: .
j_gene: TRBJ1-5
d_gene: .
CDR3aa: CASSRSGQANNQPQHF
CDR3nt: TGTGCCAGCAGCCGATCGGGACAAGCCAACAATCAGCCCCAGCATTTT

v_gene: TRBV28
abundance: .
j_gene: TRBJ1-2
d_gene: .
CDR3aa: CASSFVRNYGYTF
CDR3nt: TGTGCCAGCAGTTTTGTCAGAAACTATGGCTACACCTTC

v_gene: TRBV28
abundance: .
j_gene: TRBJ1-6
d_gene: .
CDR3aa: CASRGRTSNSPLHF
CDR3nt: TGTGCCAGCAGGGGACGGACCTCGAATTCACCCCTCCACTTT

v_gene: TRBV4-3
abundance: once
j_gene: TRBJ2-7
d_gene: .
CDR3aa: CASSQVAGQSYEQYF
CDR3nt: TGCGCCAGCAGCCAAGTGGCGGGCCAGAGCTACGAGCAGTACTTC

v_gene: TRBV18
abundance: .
j_gene: TRBJ2-7
d_gene: TRBD2
CDR3aa: CASSPQTSGVSYEQYF
CDR3nt: TGTGCCAGCTCACCCCAGACTAGCGGGGTTAGTTACGAGCAGTACTTC

v_gene: TRBV10-3
abundance: .
j_gene: TRBJ1-4
d_gene: TRBD1
CDR3aa: CAALRDRDEKLFF
CDR3nt: TGTGCCGCGCTACGCGACAGGGATGAAAAACTGTTTTTT

v_gene: TRBV30
abundance: .
j_gene: TRBJ1-2
d_gene: .
CDR3aa: CAWSVGVAGYTF
CDR3nt: TGTGCCTGGAGTGTAGGAGTGGCTGGCTACACCTTC

v_gene: TRBV10-3
abundance: .
j_gene: TRBJ1-1
d_gene: .
CDR3aa: CAISDRGGANTEAFF
CDR3nt: TGTGCCATCAGTGACCGGGGGGGTGCAAACACTGAAGCTTTCTTT

v_gene: TRBV7-9
abundance: .
j_gene: TRBJ2-2
d_gene: .
CDR3aa: CASSPRGADTGELFF
CDR3nt: TGTGCCAGCAGCCCAAGGGGGGCTGACACCGGGGAGCTGTTTTTT

v_gene: TRBV7-6
abundance: .
j_gene: TRBJ1-1
d_gene: .
CDR3aa: CASSSCWTRTEAFF
CDR3nt: TGTGCCAGCAGCTCGTGCTGGACCAGGACTGAAGCTTTCTTT

v_gene: TRBV4-3
abundance: .
j_gene: TRBJ2-5
d_gene: .
CDR3aa: CASSQDRGRETQYF
CDR3nt: TGCGCCAGCAGCCAAGATAGGGGACGAGAGACCCAGTACTTC

v_gene: TRBV7-8
abundance: .
j_gene: TRBJ1-1
d_gene: .
CDR3aa: CASSTGGKNTEAFF
CDR3nt: TGTGCCAGCAGCACTGGGGGCAAGAACACTGAAGCTTTCTTT

v_gene: TRBV3-1/TRBV3-2
abundance: once
j_gene: TRBJ2-7
d_gene: .
CDR3aa: CASSLLGDEQYF
CDR3nt: TGTGCCAGCAGCCTGCTGGGGGACGAGCAGTACTTC

v_gene: TRBV19
abundance: .
j_gene: TRBJ1-5
d_gene: .
CDR3aa: CASSTLGGGMSNQPQHF
CDR3nt: TGTGCCAGTAGTACCCTAGGTGGGGGAATGAGCAATCAGCCCCAGCATTTT

v_gene: TRBV30
abundance: .
j_gene: TRBJ2-7
d_gene: TRBD1
CDR3aa: CAWSPGAGGLNEQYF
CDR3nt: TGTGCCTGGAGTCCCGGGGCAGGGGGCCTCAACGAGCAGTACTTC

v_gene: TRBV14
abundance: .
j_gene: TRBJ2-7
d_gene: .
CDR3aa: CASSQLDYYEQYF
CDR3nt: TGTGCCAGCAGCCAACTGGATTACTACGAGCAGTACTTC

v_gene: TRBV7-2
abundance: .
j_gene: TRBJ1-1
d_gene: .
CDR3aa: CASSLGDRRAEEAFF
CDR3nt: TGTGCCAGCAGCTTAGGGGACCGCAGGGCGGAGGAAGCTTTCTTT

v_gene: TRBV19
abundance: .
j_gene: TRBJ1-5
d_gene: .
CDR3aa: CASSLAAGRNQPQHF
CDR3nt: TGTGCCAGTAGTCTCGCGGCGGGGCGCAATCAGCCCCAGCATTTT

v_gene: TRBV6-6
abundance: once
j_gene: TRBJ2-7
d_gene: .
CDR3aa: CASSLSRLDPPLSEQYF
CDR3nt: TGTGCCAGCAGTCTATCACGCCTGGACCCGCCATTATCCGAGCAGTACTTC

v_gene: TRBV2
abundance: .
j_gene: TRBJ2-7
d_gene: .
CDR3aa: CASSAQRREQYF
CDR3nt: TGTGCCAGCAGTGCTCAGCGCCGCGAGCAGTACTTC

v_gene: TRBV28
abundance: .
j_gene: TRBJ1-5
d_gene: .
CDR3aa: CASGIGVGQPQHF
CDR3nt: TGTGCCAGTGGTATAGGGGTGGGTCAGCCCCAGCATTTT

v_gene: TRBV10-3
abundance: .
j_gene: TRBJ2-1
d_gene: TRBD2
CDR3aa: CAISERTSGGHEQFF
CDR3nt: TGTGCCATCAGTGAAAGGACTAGCGGGGGCCATGAGCAGTTCTTC

v_gene: TRBV6-6
abundance: once
j_gene: TRBJ1-5
d_gene: .
CDR3aa: CASSYGGRVSNQPQHF
CDR3nt: TGTGCCAGCAGTTACGGTGGACGCGTTAGCAATCAGCCCCAGCATTTT

v_gene: TRBV29-1
abundance: once
j_gene: TRBJ2-1
d_gene: TRBD2
CDR3aa: CSVGGLAGGNEQFF
CDR3nt: TGCAGCGTCGGCGGACTAGCGGGAGGCAATGAGCAGTTCTTC

v_gene: TRBV7-7
abundance: .
j_gene: TRBJ2-7
d_gene: .
CDR3aa: CASSPSGAYEQYF
CDR3nt: TGTGCCAGCAGCCCCTCAGGCGCCTACGAGCAGTACTTC

v_gene: TRBV27
abundance: few
j_gene: TRBJ2-3
d_gene: TRBD1
CDR3aa: CASSTGTADTQYF
CDR3nt: TGTGCCAGCAGTACCGGGACAGCCGATACGCAGTATTTT

v_gene: TRBV2
abundance: .
j_gene: TRBJ2-4
d_gene: .
CDR3aa: CASSEGLAKNIQYF
CDR3nt: TGTGCCAGCAGTGAGGGACTAGCCAAAAACATTCAGTACTTC

v_gene: TRBV19
abundance: once
j_gene: TRBJ1-2
d_gene: .
CDR3aa: CASSLRRGDSNYGYTF
CDR3nt: TGTGCCAGTAGCCTCAGGAGGGGAGATAGTAACTATGGCTACACCTTC

v_gene: TRBV5-8
abundance: .
j_gene: TRBJ1-5
d_gene: .
CDR3aa: CASSLLAGNQPQHF
CDR3nt: TGTGCCAGCAGCTTGTTGGCAGGTAATCAGCCCCAGCATTTT

v_gene: TRBV10-3
abundance: .
j_gene: TRBJ1-1
d_gene: .
CDR3aa: CAISERMNTEAFF
CDR3nt: TGTGCCATCAGTGAAAGGATGAACACTGAAGCTTTCTTT

v_gene: TRBV28
abundance: .
j_gene: TRBJ1-1
d_gene: .
CDR3aa: CASRPQGPVGAFF
CDR3nt: TGTGCCAGCAGACCCCAGGGGCCGGTCGGAGCTTTCTTT

v_gene: TRBV6-5
abundance: .
j_gene: TRBJ2-3
d_gene: TRBD2
CDR3aa: CASSYPGLVHSDTQYF
CDR3nt: TGTGCCAGCAGTTATCCGGGACTAGTTCATTCCGATACGCAGTATTTT

v_gene: TRBV5-1
abundance: .
j_gene: TRBJ1-4
d_gene: .
CDR3aa: CASSFGTTSNEKLFF
CDR3nt: TGCGCCAGCAGCTTTGGGACGACTTCTAATGAAAAACTGTTTTTT

v_gene: TRBV14
abundance: .
j_gene: TRBJ2-3
d_gene: TRBD1
CDR3aa: CASSLRTGHTDTQYF
CDR3nt: TGTGCCAGCAGCCTAAGGACAGGGCACACAGATACGCAGTATTTT

v_gene: TRBV30
abundance: .
j_gene: TRBJ1-6
d_gene: TRBD1
CDR3aa: CAWSWTGGSPLHF
CDR3nt: TGTGCCTGGAGTTGGACAGGGGGATCACCCCTCCACTTT

v_gene: TRBV4-1
abundance: .
j_gene: TRBJ1-5
d_gene: .
CDR3aa: CASSPGMGNQPQHF
CDR3nt: TGCGCCAGCAGCCCAGGGATGGGGAATCAGCCCCAGCATTTT

v_gene: TRBV6-2/TRBV6-3
abundance: .
j_gene: TRBJ2-3
d_gene: TRBD2
CDR3aa: CASSRGTSGVTDTQYF
CDR3nt: TGTGCCAGCAGCCGAGGGACTAGCGGTGTCACAGATACGCAGTATTTT

v_gene: TRBV19
abundance: .
j_gene: TRBJ1-2
d_gene: .
CDR3aa: CASSMPTGGGYSNYGYTF
CDR3nt: TGTGCCAGTAGTATGCCCACCGGCGGTGGATACTCCAACTATGGCTACACCTTC

v_gene: TRBV19
abundance: .
j_gene: TRBJ1-5
d_gene: .
CDR3aa: CASSISRVQPQHF
CDR3nt: TGTGCCAGTAGTATCTCTCGTGTTCAGCCCCAGCATTTT

v_gene: TRBV6-6
abundance: once
j_gene: TRBJ2-7
d_gene: .
CDR3aa: CASSYIAGNEQYF
CDR3nt: TGTGCCAGCAGTTACATCGCAGGGAACGAGCAGTACTTC

v_gene: TRBV27
abundance: .
j_gene: TRBJ1-6
d_gene: TRBD1
CDR3aa: CASSLAGGNSPLHF
CDR3nt: TGTGCCAGCAGTTTAGCAGGGGGCAATTCACCCCTCCACTTT

v_gene: TRBV4-1
abundance: once
j_gene: TRBJ2-1
d_gene: .
CDR3aa: CASSQEGGTGVPYNEQFF
CDR3nt: TGCGCCAGCAGCCAAGAAGGTGGCACGGGAGTCCCCTACAATGAGCAGTTCTTC

v_gene: TRBV2
abundance: .
j_gene: TRBJ1-6
d_gene: .
CDR3aa: CASMGPRNSPLHF
CDR3nt: TGTGCCAGCATGGGCCCGCGGAATTCACCCCTCCACTTT

v_gene: TRBV6-2/TRBV6-3
abundance: .
j_gene: TRBJ1-6
d_gene: TRBD1
CDR3aa: CASSYKGALPYNSPLHF
CDR3nt: TGTGCCAGCAGTTACAAGGGGGCGCTTCCCTATAATTCACCCCTCCACTTT

v_gene: TRBV27
abundance: .
j_gene: TRBJ2-3
d_gene: .
CDR3aa: CASTERSTDTQYF
CDR3nt: TGTGCCAGCACTGAGAGAAGCACAGATACGCAGTATTTT

v_gene: TRBV4-3
abundance: few
j_gene: TRBJ2-4
d_gene: TRBD1
CDR3aa: CASSQTGGSKNIQYF
CDR3nt: TGCGCCAGCAGCCAGACAGGGGGCTCCAAAAACATTCAGTACTTC

v_gene: TRBV5-8
abundance: .
j_gene: TRBJ2-7
d_gene: .
CDR3aa: CASSGGYGTSYEQYF
CDR3nt: TGTGCCAGCAGCGGAGGGTACGGGACTTCCTACGAGCAGTACTTC

v_gene: TRBV6-1
abundance: .
j_gene: TRBJ2-7
d_gene: .
CDR3aa: CASSDRGYEQYF
CDR3nt: TGTGCCAGCAGTGACCGGGGGTACGAGCAGTACTTC

v_gene: TRBV4-2
abundance: .
j_gene: TRBJ1-2
d_gene: TRBD1
CDR3aa: CASSQGARDRGSYGYTF
CDR3nt: TGTGCCAGCAGCCAAGGTGCCAGGGACAGGGGATCATATGGCTACACCTTC

v_gene: TRBV19
abundance: .
j_gene: TRBJ1-5
d_gene: .
CDR3aa: CASSFVRGVRNQPQHF
CDR3nt: TGTGCCAGTAGTTTCGTCAGGGGTGTGCGCAATCAGCCCCAGCATTTT

v_gene: TRBV10-2
abundance: .
j_gene: TRBJ1-6
d_gene: TRBD1
CDR3aa: CASTPGQGRWVPLHF
CDR3nt: TGCGCCAGCACCCCGGGACAGGGTCGCTGGGTACCCCTCCACTTT

v_gene: TRBV5-1
abundance: once
j_gene: TRBJ1-1
d_gene: .
CDR3aa: CASRQGGTTEAFF
CDR3nt: TGCGCCAGCAGGCAGGGAGGTACGACTGAAGCTTTCTTT